A single sample is the source of the 25 T cell receptor beta chains below, sequenced in a study of CD8+ T cells in alopecia areata. Sequencing used cDNA as its template, made by extracting RNA and reverse transcribing it. Sequencing was performed with immunoSEQ multiplex PCR; in TCRdb, only in-frame clones are kept and a portion is missing. The profile covers some 80,000 clones, with around 60% appearing a single time and about 20% taken by the ten largest. Treatment meaning: oral pan-JAK inhibitor, 5-10 mg twice daily. The source material was CD8+ T cells sorted from blood, sampled at week 24, from a patient treated with tofacitinib. Source of these receptors: a human donor with alopecia areata.

The chain carries TRBV7-3 and TRBJ2-7; D gene unclear. V lost 5 bases, J lost 3 bases, and 20 bases lay in between. The CDR3 has 16 amino acids. Per the germline V gene, CDR1 is SGHTA and CDR2 is FQGTGA. This CDR3 reads CASSPIRRVPIYEQYF. CDR3 sequence (DNA): TGTGCCAGCAGCCCGATCAGGAGAGTACCTATCTACGAGCAGTACTTC. The whole variable domain, remainder taken from reference TRBV7-3 and TRBJ2-7, is GAGVSQTPSNKVTEKGKYVELRCDPISGHTALYWYRQSLGQGPEFLIYFQGTGAADDSGLPNDRFFAVRPEGSVSTLKIQRTERGDSAVYLCASSPIRRVPIYEQYFGPGTRLTVT.

CDR3 region: CASSFTQGLAGHEQFF. DNA of the CDR3: TGCGCCAGCAGCTTTACTCAGGGACTAGCGGGACATGAGCAGTTCTTC. The chain joins TRBV5-1 to TRBJ2-1; 13 bases map to TRBD2. This CDR3 has 16 amino acids. Trimming took 2 bases from V and 8 from J; bases not matched to a gene: 7. Germline-derived CDR1 and CDR2 are SGHRS and YFSETQ.

This clone was seen more than once but under ten times. This chain links TRBV25-1 with TRBJ2-1, with TRBD2 matching 14 bases. The germline CDR1 and CDR2 sequences are MGHDK and SYGVNS. This CDR3 is 17 amino acids long. The J segment lost 2 bases and the V segment lost 2 bases, leaving 2 bases of the junction unmatched. CDR3 sequence reads: CASSERGLAGAYNEQFF. The CDR3, as DNA: TGTGCCAGCAGTGAACGGGGACTAGCGGGGGCCTACAATGAGCAGTTCTTC.

The J gene is TRBJ2-7, the V gene TRBV7-6; weak D call: TRBD1 (6 bases). Germline CDR1 reads SGHVS; CDR2 reads FNYEAQ. Trimming removed 5 bases at V and 2 bases at J, with 19 bases between. This CDR3 region has 16 residues. In DNA, the CDR3 is TGTGCCAGCAGCCAAACAGGGAGCTTAACAGCCTACGAGCAGTACTTC. Translating it yields CASSQTGSLTAYEQYF.

J is TRBJ2-1 and V is TRBV7-7; D remains unclear. The length of the CDR3 is 15 residues. Germline values: CDR1 SSHAT, CDR2 FNYEAQ (reference sequence). V lost 5 bases, J lost 0 bases, and 11 bases lay in between. The CDR3 reads CASSPDLSSYNEQFF. The CDR3 DNA sequence: TGTGCCAGCAGCCCCGACTTGAGCTCCTACAATGAGCAGTTCTTC.

The V call is TRBV7-2, the J call TRBJ2-5; 9 positions match TRBD1. The CDR3 is 16 amino acids. Germline assignment: CDR1 SGHTA and CDR2 FQGNSA. The trim removed 1 base at V and 6 bases at J, leaving 9 bases unmatched. CDR3 sequence (DNA): TGTGCCAGCAGCTTAGTTTGGGACAGGGACGGGAAGACCCAGTACTTC. It yields the protein CASSLVWDRDGKTQYF.

This clone showed up just a few times. The J gene is TRBJ2-3, the V gene TRBV25-1; perhaps TRBD2 as D (5 bases). The CDR3 covers 15 residues. V was clipped by 1 base and J by 4 bases, with 12 bases between them. Germline V gene sequence: CDR1 MGHDK, CDR2 SYGVNS. DNA of the CDR3: TGTGCCAGCAGTGAATTCGGACTCACTTCAGATACGCAGTATTTT. Its translation is CASSEFGLTSDTQYF. The full variable domain, in which reference TRBV25-1 and TRBJ2-3 provide the parts outside the CDR3, is EADIYQTPRYLVIGTGKKITLECSQTMGHDKMYWYQQDPGMELHLIHYSYGVNSTEKGDLSSESTVSRIRTEHFPLTLESARPSHTSQYLCASSEFGLTSDTQYFGPGTRLTVL.

This clone was seen only once. The chain carries TRBV7-9 and TRBJ1-1; D unclear. This CDR3 region has 13 residues. From germline, CDR1 is SEHNR and CDR2 FQNEAQ (reference sequence). The V and J ends lost 1 base and 5 bases respectively, with 8 bases between them. DNA of the CDR3: TGTGCCAGCAGCTTAGGAGCCATGACTGAAGCTTTCTTT. This gives the protein CASSLGAMTEAFF. Looking up the rest from reference TRBV7-9 and TRBJ1-1 gives the full variable domain: DTGVSQNPRHKITKRGQNVTFRCDPISEHNRLYWYRQTLGQGPEFLTYFQNEAQLEKSRLLSDRFSAERPKGSFSTLEIQRTEQGDSAMYLCASSLGAMTEAFFGQGTRLTVV.

The chain employs TRBV4-3 and TRBJ1-2, with D possibly being TRBD1 (6 bases). CDR3 length: 15 residues. Germline V gene lookup returns CDR1 LGHNA and CDR2 YSLEER. The ends were cut back, 1 base at V and 7 bases at J, with 16 bases in the middle. The CDR3 sequence is CASSQVRGGLSGYTF. The CDR3 DNA sequence: TGCGCCAGCAGCCAAGTTCGGGGGGGGCTGAGTGGCTACACCTTC.

This clone was seen a few times. V gene TRBV4-1 combines with J gene TRBJ1-6, with 7 positions matching TRBD1. CDR1 MGHRA and CDR2 YSYEKL come from the germline V gene. The CDR3 sequence is 15 residues long. The V gene end was trimmed by 0 bases and the J gene end by 5 bases; junction bases not matched to a gene: 1. CDR3: CASSQETGDNSPLHF. CDR3 sequence (DNA): TGCGCCAGCAGCCAAGAAACAGGGGATAATTCACCCCTCCACTTT.

This clone was seen more than once but under ten times. DNA of the CDR3: TGTGCCAGCAGCAGGGCGACAGGTCCTCTTCAGCCCCAGCATTTT. Protein sequence: CASSRATGPLQPQHF. The genes are TRBV21-1 and TRBJ1-5; TRBD1, as called in the table, went unchecked against the DNA. TRBV21-1 is classified as a pseudogene. The CDR3 consists of 15 residues.

V usage is TRBV6-5 and J usage is TRBJ1-2; D not resolved. The CDR3 has 16 residues. Germline V CDR1 and CDR2: MNHEY, SVGAGI. Deletions cut 2 bases from V and 0 bases from J, with 13 bases between. In nucleotides, the CDR3 is TGTGCCAGCAGTTACCATCGGTCAGCCCCTAACTATGGCTACACCTTC. Translation gives CASSYHRSAPNYGYTF.

The rearrangement uses TRBV28 and TRBJ2-3; 7 bases are a match to TRBD2. The CDR3 sequence is 11 residues long. Losses at the gene ends were 3 bases for V and 12 bases for J; bases not matched to a gene: 3. Germline CDR1 reads MDHEN; CDR2 reads SYDVKM. The CDR3 here is CASSFQREQYF. CDR3 coding DNA: TGTGCCAGCAGTTTCCAGCGGGAACAGTATTTT.

The rearrangement joins TRBV5-1 to TRBJ2-3, with unresolved D. V was shortened by 0 bases and J by 6 bases, with 5 bases between the two germline ends. Germline CDR1 SGHRS, CDR2 YFSETQ. CDR3 length: 12 amino acids. CDR3 in DNA: TGCGCCAGCAGCTTGGCTCGGGATACGCAGTATTTT. This sequence encodes CASSLARDTQYF.

V and J are TRBV5-1 and TRBJ2-2; 8 bases match TRBD1. Germline V gene data show CDR1 as SGHRS and CDR2 as YFSETQ. The CDR3 spans 14 residues. The ends lost 4 bases at V and 4 bases at J; junction bases unmatched: 3. The CDR3 sequence: CASSTGQGTGELFF. The DNA of the CDR3 is TGCGCCAGCAGCACAGGACAGGGCACCGGGGAGCTGTTTTTT.

The chain carries TRBV19 and TRBJ2-3; TRBD2 is a possible D gene (5 bases). V was pared by 3 bases and J by 0 bases, with 10 bases between. Germline loops: CDR1 LNHDA, CDR2 SQIVND (reference sequence). The CDR3 runs to 15 residues. CDR3 nucleotide sequence: TGTGCCAGTAGTATTCTTGGCGGGAGCACAGATACGCAGTATTTT. This codes for CASSILGGSTDTQYF.

This chain uses TRBV19 with TRBJ2-5; D remains unclear. The CDR3 extends over 19 amino acids. V dropped 4 bases and J dropped 4 bases, with 28 bases sitting between them. Germline-derived CDR1 and CDR2 are LNHDA and SQIVND (reference sequence). CDR3 bases: TGTGCCAGTAGTACCCGCGGTGTGGGCAGCCGCTCTGTGGGAGAGACCCAGTACTTC. Its protein is CASSTRGVGSRSVGETQYF. The full variable domain, completed using reference TRBV19 and TRBJ2-5, is DGGITQSPKYLFRKEGQNVTLSCEQNLNHDAMYWYRQDPGQGLRLIYYSQIVNDFQKGDIAEGYSVSREKKESFPLTVTSAQKNPTAFYLCASSTRGVGSRSVGETQYFGPGTRLLVL.

The chain carries TRBV7-8 and TRBJ2-1, with D maybe TRBD2 (5 bases). CDR3 length: 15 amino acids. With 3 bases removed from V and 4 bases from J, the gap between germline ends came to 13 bases. CDR1 SGHVS and CDR2 FQNEAQ come from the germline V gene. The CDR3 loop is CASSFGYPGYNEQFF. Here the CDR3 DNA reads TGTGCCAGCAGCTTCGGTTACCCGGGGTACAATGAGCAGTTCTTC.

CDR3: CASSSNPGLLAKNIQYF. CDR3 DNA sequence: TGTGCCAGCAGCAGTAACCCAGGATTACTAGCCAAAAACATTCAGTACTTC. The chain is built from TRBV21-1 and TRBJ2-4; no check of the table's D call, TRBD1, against the DNA was made. TRBV21-1 is classified as a pseudogene. The CDR3 runs 17 residues.

This rearrangement joins TRBV2 to TRBJ2-5, with D possibly matching TRBD1 (6 bases). The CDR3 contains 15 residues. The V gene lost 0 bases and the J gene lost 4 bases, with 12 bases spanning the gap. Germline CDR1 is SNHLY and CDR2 is FYNNEI. DNA for the CDR3: TGTGCCAGCAGTGAAGCGCTTGTGGGGGCAGAGACCCAGTACTTC. Encoded protein: CASSEALVGAETQYF.

The chain carries TRBV27 and TRBJ1-2; D unclear. The germline V and J ends were trimmed by 6 bases and 1 base, with 9 bases remaining between them. Germline CDR1 and CDR2: MNHEY and SMNVEV (reference sequence). The CDR3 covers 13 residues. As DNA, the CDR3 is TGTGCCAGCAGCCATCAAGATAACTATGGCTACACCTTC. Translated, it gives CASSHQDNYGYTF.

This clone was picked up one time. The chain carries TRBV7-9 and TRBJ2-7; D gene unclear. Trimming took 6 bases from V and 6 from J, leaving 21 bases between them. CDR1 SEHNR and CDR2 FQNEAQ come from the germline V gene (reference sequence). The CDR3 contains 15 residues. The CDR3 reads CASSPTGPFGPEQYF. DNA for the CDR3: TGTGCCAGCAGTCCGACCGGGCCCTTCGGCCCCGAGCAGTACTTC.

The chain combines TRBV6-5 with TRBJ1-1; the match to TRBD1 covers 12 bases. V gave up 5 bases and J gave up 4 bases; unmatched junction bases: 5. There are 15 residues in the CDR3. Germline CDR1 is MNHEY and CDR2 is SVGAGI. In DNA, the CDR3 is TGTGCCAGCAGTAGCCCGGGACAGGGGGCCACTGAAGCTTTCTTT. It yields the protein CASSSPGQGATEAFF.

This clone turned up a few times. V gene TRBV23-1 combines with J gene TRBJ1-5; maybe TRBD1 (6 bases). TRBV23-1 is an ORF, with its function uncertain. Trimming left V 2 bases short and J 9 bases short, with 17 bases between. The CDR3 covers 15 residues. In DNA, the CDR3 is TGCGCCAGCAGTCAAGCTGACAGGCGTGAAAGGCCCCAGCATTTT. Encoded protein: CASSQADRRERPQHF.

The V call is TRBV4-1, the J call TRBJ2-1, with 11 bases lining up with TRBD2. CDR1 MGHRA and CDR2 YSYEKL come from the germline V gene. V trimming: 4 bases; J trimming: 6 bases; junction bases outside the gene matches: 5. CDR3 length: 15 residues. The CDR3 region is CASSLPSGGSNEQFF. The CDR3 nucleotides are TGCGCCAGCAGCCTGCCTAGCGGGGGGTCCAATGAGCAGTTCTTC.